This TCR beta chain was identified during a study of T cell responses to AZD1222 COVID-19 vaccine. Study in general: Second-dose intervals of approximately 4 or approximately 12 weeks were pooled.

There are a few counts of this clone. Its target is unknown. TCRdb keeps only in-frame clones here, not all; method: immunoSEQ multiplex PCR. In the table there are about 110,000 clones, around 90% of which are singletons. Notes on the study in general: Donors skewed white British and female; clonal diversity was possibly underestimated. No day 14 peak samples; only post-peak repertoires were characterized. Spike regions recognized by vaccine-associated CD4 TCRs spanned the protein, led by 160-218 and 743-854.

There are 17 residues in the CDR3. Germline V gives CDR1 SGHTA, CDR2 FQGNSA. V gave up 1 base and J gave up 9 bases; unmatched junction bases: 12. The genes are TRBV7-2 and TRBJ1-6; 7 nucleotides match TRBD1. The TCR comes from an adult in good health. Sequences were derived from peripheral blood, sampled on day 0 of AZD1222 vaccination. The CDR3 here is CASSLGTTGFWGSPLHF. CDR3 DNA: TGTGCCAGCAGCTTAGGGACGACAGGGTTCTGGGGTTCACCCCTCCACTTT.